The rows below give T cell receptor beta chains drawn from one sample of a study of CD8 T cells in Susac syndrome. TCRdb fed the immunoSEQ multiplex PCR reads into MiXCR, producing one record per CDR3 protein. The sample records about 76,000 distinct CDR3 sequences, approximately 93% being singletons. Sequencing was performed on CD8+ T cells from PBMCs. Receptors were obtained from a human donor with Susac syndrome. CDR3s include the opening cysteine and the closing phenylalanine or tryptophan. D genes are given only for firm matches. Where a row states a size, it is once, few, many or the class of an expanded clone; other rows omit it.

>-|TRBD1|TRBV12-3/TRBV12-4|TRBJ1-2
CASSLPGQGYTGYTF
TGTGCCAGCAGCCTCCCGGGACAGGGGTATACGGGCTACACCTTC
>-|-|TRBV4-3|TRBJ2-7
CASSQDPGEGPQYF
TGCGCCAGCAGCCAAGATCCGGGGGAAGGTCCGCAGTACTTC
>-|-|TRBV10-3|TRBJ2-5
CAISESTQETQYF
TGTGCCATCAGTGAGTCTACTCAAGAGACCCAGTACTTC
>-|TRBD1|TRBV4-3|TRBJ2-7
CASSPGQGPGYEQYF
TGCGCCAGCAGCCCGGGACAGGGGCCCGGCTACGAGCAGTACTTC
>-|-|TRBV9|TRBJ2-7
CASSVRPGNGNEQYF
TGTGCCAGCAGCGTACGACCGGGGAATGGGAACGAGCAGTACTTC
>-|TRBD2|TRBV19|TRBJ2-1
CASSIFSSGRDNEQFF
TGTGCCAGTAGTATCTTCAGTAGCGGGAGGGACAATGAGCAGTTCTTC
>-|TRBD1|TRBV5-1|TRBJ1-1
CASSLSQGAVEAFF
TGCGCCAGCAGCTTGTCCCAGGGGGCTGTTGAAGCTTTCTTT
>-|-|TRBV5-8|TRBJ2-7
CASSPGLNGEQYF
TGTGCCAGCAGCCCCGGACTGAATGGCGAGCAGTACTTC
>-|TRBD2|TRBV19|TRBJ2-3
CASSTVRLAGSTDTQYF
TGTGCCAGTAGTACCGTACGACTAGCGGGAAGCACAGATACGCAGTATTTT
>-|TRBD2|TRBV29-1|TRBJ2-1
CSVLGSGSHSYNEQFF
TGCAGCGTTCTTGGTAGCGGGAGCCATTCCTACAATGAGCAGTTCTTC
>-|-|TRBV4-1|TRBJ2-7
CASSQESIGYGSEQYF
TGCGCCAGCAGCCAAGAGTCCATCGGGTATGGTAGCGAGCAGTACTTC
>-|-|TRBV6-5|TRBJ2-5
CASSYSGAWGETQYF
TGTGCCAGCAGTTACTCGGGCGCCTGGGGAGAGACCCAGTACTTC
>-|-|TRBV27|TRBJ1-2
CASSPNFLIHSGYGYTF
TGTGCCAGCAGTCCGAACTTCCTTATCCACAGTGGCTATGGCTACACCTTC
>-|-|TRBV13|TRBJ2-2
CASSFAGTIFAGELFF
TGTGCCAGCAGCTTTGCCGGGACAATCTTCGCCGGGGAGCTGTTTTTT
>-|TRBD1|TRBV5-4|TRBJ1-2
CASSGPGQGYGYTF
TGTGCCAGCTCGGGCCCGGGACAGGGCTATGGCTACACCTTC
>-|-|TRBV4-1|TRBJ1-1
CASSQDDARGTEAFF
TGCGCCAGCAGCCAAGACGACGCCCGAGGTACTGAAGCTTTCTTT
>-|-|TRBV11-2|TRBJ2-6
CASSWKDREAGANVLTF
TGTGCCAGCAGCTGGAAAGACAGGGAGGCTGGGGCCAACGTCCTGACTTTC
>once|-|TRBV19|TRBJ1-1
CASSFTGMNTEAFF
TGTGCCAGTAGTTTCACAGGCATGAACACTGAAGCTTTCTTT
>-|TRBD1|TRBV5-1|TRBJ2-5
CASSVDRGLEETQYF
TGCGCCAGCAGCGTTGACAGGGGGCTTGAAGAGACCCAGTACTTC
>-|-|TRBV9|TRBJ2-5
CASSLSRGGETQYF
TGTGCCAGCAGCCTTAGTCGAGGGGGAGAGACCCAGTACTTC
>-|TRBD2|TRBV20-1|TRBJ2-2
CSARILAGGPGELFF
TGCAGTGCTAGAATCCTAGCGGGGGGCCCGGGGGAGCTGTTTTTT
>once|TRBD2|TRBV6-5|TRBJ2-1
CASSYPPSSGSWHNEQFF
TGTGCCAGCAGTTACCCCCCGTCTAGCGGGAGTTGGCACAATGAGCAGTTCTTC
>-|-|TRBV27|TRBJ1-2
CASSQIPTYGYTF
TGTGCCAGCAGCCAGATCCCGACCTATGGCTACACCTTC
>-|-|TRBV27|TRBJ2-6
CASSQTVSGANVLTF
TGTGCCAGCAGCCAGACCGTCTCTGGGGCCAACGTCCTGACTTTC
>-|-|TRBV18|TRBJ1-2
CASSPPLVNYGYTF
TGTGCCAGCTCACCACCCCTTGTGAATTATGGCTACACCTTC
>-|-|TRBV19|TRBJ2-1
CASSIAGLYSYNEQFF
TGTGCCAGTAGTATAGCGGGTCTTTATTCCTACAATGAGCAGTTCTTC
>-|TRBD2|TRBV2|TRBJ2-2
CASSVRSGRAGELFF
TGTGCCAGCAGTGTCAGGAGCGGGAGGGCCGGGGAGCTGTTTTTT
>few|-|TRBV27|TRBJ1-5
CASSLGRNQPQHF
TGTGCCAGCAGTTTAGGTCGAAATCAGCCCCAGCATTTT
>-|-|TRBV30|TRBJ2-7
CACLDPRSYEQYF
TGTGCCTGCCTAGACCCCCGCTCCTACGAGCAGTACTTC
>-|TRBD1|TRBV29-1|TRBJ2-1
CSVEERGRSYNEQFF
TGCAGCGTTGAAGAAAGGGGGCGCTCCTACAATGAGCAGTTCTTC
>-|TRBD2|TRBV7-2|TRBJ2-7
CASSLTGGSPYEQYF
TGTGCCAGCAGTCTCACGGGGGGGAGCCCCTACGAGCAGTACTTC
>-|TRBD1|TRBV28|TRBJ1-1
CASSLWGQLNTEAFF
TGTGCCAGCAGTTTATGGGGACAGCTGAACACTGAAGCTTTCTTT
>-|-|TRBV9|TRBJ2-7
CASSEDGRGEEQYF
TGTGCCAGCAGCGAGGACGGCAGGGGGGAAGAGCAGTACTTC
>-|-|TRBV10-3|TRBJ2-4
CAISESVTRGPKNIQYF
TGTGCCATCAGTGAGTCGGTAACCCGAGGGCCCAAAAACATTCAGTACTTC
>-|TRBD1|TRBV6-5|TRBJ2-4
CASSYSRDRGDIQYF
TGTGCCAGCAGTTACAGCAGGGACAGGGGAGACATTCAGTACTTC
>-|-|TRBV7-9|TRBJ2-5
CASSSPGVAETQYF
TGTGCCAGCAGCTCCCCCGGGGTTGCGGAGACCCAGTACTTC
>-|TRBD2|TRBV20-1|TRBJ2-7
CSAREREGLSYEQYF
TGCAGTGCTAGAGAGCGGGAGGGCCTCTCCTACGAGCAGTACTTC
>few|TRBD2|TRBV5-1|TRBJ2-5
CASSFGTSGGQGETQYF
TGCGCCAGCAGCTTCGGGACTAGCGGGGGCCAGGGAGAGACCCAGTACTTC
>-|-|TRBV27|TRBJ2-1
CASRFGTGSFLREFF
-
>-|TRBD1|TRBV5-1|TRBJ1-2
CASSLWGTGNYGYTF
TGCGCCAGCAGCTTGTGGGGGACAGGGAACTATGGCTACACCTTC
>-|-|TRBV6-2/TRBV6-3|TRBJ2-7
CASSSTRQQYF
TGTGCCAGCAGTTCTACAAGGCAGCAGTACTTC
>-|-|TRBV7-9|TRBJ2-7
CASSFGGRAHEQYF
TGTGCCAGCAGCTTCGGGGGAAGGGCCCACGAGCAGTACTTC
>-|-|TRBV6-1|TRBJ2-2
CASSAPPVLGSNTGELFF
TGTGCCAGCAGTGCCCCCCCCGTTCTCGGATCGAACACCGGGGAGCTGTTTTTT
>-|-|TRBV27|TRBJ1-5
CASSLQNRDGQPQHF
TGTGCCAGCAGTTTGCAAAACAGGGATGGTCAGCCCCAGCATTTT
>few|-|TRBV18|TRBJ1-1
CASSLRGNTEAFF
TGTGCCAGCTCGCTACGGGGGAACACTGAAGCTTTCTTT
>-|TRBD1|TRBV7-9|TRBJ1-1
CASSFSQGGTEAFF
TGTGCCAGCAGCTTCTCCCAGGGGGGCACTGAAGCTTTCTTT
>-|-|TRBV6-5|TRBJ2-4
CASSWLGGGGVAKNIQYF
TGTGCCAGCAGTTGGCTGGGGGGGGGCGGGGTTGCCAAAAACATTCAGTACTTC